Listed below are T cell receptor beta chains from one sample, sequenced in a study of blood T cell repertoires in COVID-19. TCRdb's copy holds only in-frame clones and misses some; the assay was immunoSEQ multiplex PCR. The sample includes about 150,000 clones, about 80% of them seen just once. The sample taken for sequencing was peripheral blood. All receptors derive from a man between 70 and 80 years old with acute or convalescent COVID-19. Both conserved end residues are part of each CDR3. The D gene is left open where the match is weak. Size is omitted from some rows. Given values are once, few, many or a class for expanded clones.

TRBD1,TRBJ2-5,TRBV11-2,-,TGTGCCAGCAGCCGGGACAGCCAAGAGACCCAGTACTTC,CASSRDSQETQYF
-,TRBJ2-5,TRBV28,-,TGTGCCAGCAGACAGGGTTTAGAGACCCAGTACTTC,CASRQGLETQYF
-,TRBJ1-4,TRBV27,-,TGTGCCAGCAGTCTGCAGGGTTCTCTTGAAAAACTGTTTTTT,CASSLQGSLEKLFF
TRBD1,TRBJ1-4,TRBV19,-,TGTGCCAGTAGCCCAGACAGGGTTGAAAACGAAAAACTGTTTTTT,CASSPDRVENEKLFF
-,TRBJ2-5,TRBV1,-,TGCACCAGCAAGGGGGGGCGGGAGACCCAGTACTTC,CTSKGGRETQYF
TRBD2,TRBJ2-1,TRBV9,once,TGTGCCAGCAGCGTAGGGCTAGCGGAATACAATGAGCAGTTCTTC,CASSVGLAEYNEQFF
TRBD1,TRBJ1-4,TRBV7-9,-,TGTGCCAGCAGCCCAGGGGACAGGGTAAATGAAAAACTGTTTTTT,CASSPGDRVNEKLFF
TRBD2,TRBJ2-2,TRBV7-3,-,TGTGCCAGCAGCTCCGGACTAGCGGGAGACACCGGGGAGCTGTTTTTT,CASSSGLAGDTGELFF
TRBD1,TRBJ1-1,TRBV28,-,TGTGCCAGCAGCTCACAGGGGAAGAACACTGAAGCTTTCTTT,CASSSQGKNTEAFF
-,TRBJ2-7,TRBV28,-,TGTGCCAGCAGTCGTGGAGGGAACTACGAGCAGTACTTC,CASSRGGNYEQYF
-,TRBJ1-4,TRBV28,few,TGTGCCAGCAGTTCCCGAGGGCTGAACGAAAAACTGTTTTTT,CASSSRGLNEKLFF
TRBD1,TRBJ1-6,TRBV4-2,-,TGTGCCAGCAGCTTCAAACCTGGACAGGGTGGGAATTCACCCCTCCACTTT,CASSFKPGQGGNSPLHF
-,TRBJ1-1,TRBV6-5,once,TGTGCCAGCATTCAAAAAGGGGACTTGAACACTGAAGCTTTCTTT,CASIQKGDLNTEAFF
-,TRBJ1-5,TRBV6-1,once,TGTGCCAGCAGTGCCCTCCCCGGGAGAGGGATCAATCAGCCCCAGCATTTT,CASSALPGRGINQPQHF
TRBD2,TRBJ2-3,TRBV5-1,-,TGCGCCAGCAGCCACCTCCGGCGGGGGGACACAGATACGCAGTATTTT,CASSHLRRGDTDTQYF
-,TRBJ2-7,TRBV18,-,TGTGCCAGCTCACCATTTGGCGGTGGAGGGGCCCCCTACGAGCAGTACTTC,CASSPFGGGGAPYEQYF
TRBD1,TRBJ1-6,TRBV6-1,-,TGTGCCAGCAGTGAAGGGGGACAGGGAGAAGGTTCACCCCTCCACTTT,CASSEGGQGEGSPLHF
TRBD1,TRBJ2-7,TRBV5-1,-,TGCGCCAGCAGCCACGCGACAGGGGGCGAGTACGAGCAGTACTTC,CASSHATGGEYEQYF
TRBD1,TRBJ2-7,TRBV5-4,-,TGTGCCAGCAGTAACCGGGACAGACCCTACGAGCAGTACTTC,CASSNRDRPYEQYF
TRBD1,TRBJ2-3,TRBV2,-,TGTGCCAGCAGACGGACAGGGGGAAGCACAGATACGCAGTATTTT,CASRRTGGSTDTQYF
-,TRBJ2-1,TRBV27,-,TGTGCCAGCGGCCCATCTAGTGGCCCTCGCAATGAGCAGTTCTTC,CASGPSSGPRNEQFF
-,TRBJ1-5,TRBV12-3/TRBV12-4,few,TGTGCCAGCAGCCTAGAGTACAATCAGCCCCAGCATTTT,CASSLEYNQPQHF
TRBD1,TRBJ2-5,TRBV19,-,TGTGCCAGTAGTATGGGGACAGGGGGACTTTTAGAGACCCAGTACTTC,CASSMGTGGLLETQYF
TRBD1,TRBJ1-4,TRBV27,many,TGTGCCAGCAGCACCCGACAGGGATGGGCAACTAATGAAAAACTGTTTTTT,CASSTRQGWATNEKLFF
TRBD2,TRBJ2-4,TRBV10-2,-,TGCGCCAGCAAGGAGAGCGGGAGAGACATTCAGTACTTC,CASKESGRDIQYF
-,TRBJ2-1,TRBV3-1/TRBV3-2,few,TGTGCCAGCAGCCAGTGGGGCGGGGACAATGAGCAGTTCTTC,CASSQWGGDNEQFF
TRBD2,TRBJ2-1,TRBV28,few,TGTGCCAGCAGTTTACCCGGGGCTAGCGGGAGGGCCCGGTATAACAATGAGCAGTTCTTC,CASSLPGASGRARYNNEQFF
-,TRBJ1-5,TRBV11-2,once,TGTGCCAGCAGCCCTGGGCTTGCCAATCAGCCCCAGCATTTT,CASSPGLANQPQHF
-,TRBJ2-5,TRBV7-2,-,TGTGCCAGCAGCTTTCAGGGGGGAGAGACCCAGTACTTC,CASSFQGGETQYF
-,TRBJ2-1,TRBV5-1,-,TGCGCCAGCAGCTTGCCTTCTAGCGATTGGAAGTTCTTC,CASSLPSSDWKFF
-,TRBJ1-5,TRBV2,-,TGTGCCAGCAGTGAACTCGGCAATCAGCCCCAGCATTTT,CASSELGNQPQHF
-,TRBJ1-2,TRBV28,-,TGTGCCAGCAGTTTATCAGGGATCGGCTACACCTTC,CASSLSGIGYTF
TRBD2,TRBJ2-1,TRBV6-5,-,TGTGCCAGCAGTCAAAGCGGGGGGATCATATATGAGCAGTTCTTC,CASSQSGGIIYEQFF
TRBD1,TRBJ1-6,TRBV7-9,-,TGTGCCAGCAGCTTAGTGGGGACAGGGAAGGATTCACCCCTCCACTTT,CASSLVGTGKDSPLHF
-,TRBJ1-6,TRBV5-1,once,TGCGCCAGCAGCTTACATCCCCCAGGGGAGACATGGTCACCCCTCCACTTT,CASSLHPPGETWSPLHF
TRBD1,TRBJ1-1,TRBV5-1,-,TGCGCCAGCGGCGCCCAAGGGGGCGGGAACACTGAAGCTTTCTTT,CASGAQGGGNTEAFF
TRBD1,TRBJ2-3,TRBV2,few,TGTGCCAGCAGCCCTCACGGGCCGGGACAGAGCACAGATACGCAGTATTTT,CASSPHGPGQSTDTQYF
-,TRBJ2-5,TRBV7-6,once,TGTGCCAGCAGCCGGGTCCCGGCAGAGACCCAGTACTTC,CASSRVPAETQYF
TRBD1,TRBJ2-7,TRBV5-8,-,TGTGCCAGCAGCTTTTTGGGTAGACAGGGGCCCGAGCAGTACTTC,CASSFLGRQGPEQYF